Following are 28 T cell receptor beta chains from one sample sequenced in a study of cytomegalovirus exposure and HLA in healthy donors. PCR employed 60 Vbeta and 13 Jbeta primers. The protocol was immunoSEQ multiplex PCR, while the TCRdb copy is restricted to in-frame clones and leaves out a portion. The table includes 80,000 to 90,000 clones, approximately 82% detected once. Source material: PBMCs. These receptors all stem from a man between 40 and 49 years old in good health and CMV-seronegative.

CDR3 in amino acids: CASSEARTGDGELFF. The CDR3 DNA reads TGTGCCAGCAGTGAAGCCAGGACAGGGGATGGGGAACTGTTTTTT. This rearrangement joins TRBV6-1 to TRBJ1-4, with TRBD1 matching 9 bases. The V gene's germline CDR1 is MNHNS and CDR2 SASEGT. With V trimmed by 0 bases and J by 12 bases, 8 bases remained unmatched. This CDR3 contains 15 residues.

The chain couples TRBV6-5 to TRBJ2-7; weak D call: TRBD2 (5 bases). The CDR3 runs 15 residues. Germline CDR1 is MNHEY and CDR2 is SVGAGI. Trimming left V 3 bases short and J 0 bases short, with 12 bases between. CDR3 protein: CASSYFGETSYEQYF. CDR3 DNA sequence: TGTGCCAGCAGTTATTTCGGGGAAACCTCCTACGAGCAGTACTTC.

The chain is built from TRBV6-5 and TRBJ1-1; TRBD1 agrees at 8 bases. Trimming cost V 7 bases and J 5 bases; bases outside gene matches: 9. The CDR3 is 14 residues long. Germline loops: CDR1 MNHEY, CDR2 SVGAGI. The CDR3 region has the DNA TGTGCCAGCAATTCACAGGGGGTCGGGACTGAAGCTTTCTTT. As protein: CASNSQGVGTEAFF.

The V call is TRBV5-1, the J call TRBJ1-2; D uncertain. CDR1 is SGHRS and CDR2 is YFSETQ in the germline V gene. The CDR3 loop spans 13 amino acids. Trimming stripped 5 bases from V and 8 bases from J, with 16 bases between. The CDR3 protein is CASSREGSEGYTF. The CDR3 DNA reads as TGCGCCAGCAGTCGGGAAGGGTCGGAAGGCTACACCTTC.

The chain carries TRBV30 and TRBJ2-5; the D is unclear. The J call may not be correct, given that the DNA end is closer to TRBJ2-7. Germline-derived CDR1 and CDR2 are GTSNPN and SVGIG (reference sequence). The CDR3 totals 13 residues. CDR3 nucleotides: TGTGCCTGGAGTCCAGGTCTCGGCTACGAGCAGTACTTC. Residues: CAWSPGLGYEQYF.

This clone was detected once. The rearrangement uses TRBV5-1 and TRBJ2-7; D is uncertain. The CDR3 has 12 residues. Trimming left V 1 base short and J 4 bases short, with 6 bases between. Germline CDR1 and CDR2: SGHRS and YFSETQ. The CDR3 reads CASSLPGYEQYF. The CDR3 nucleotides read TGCGCCAGCAGCTTGCCAGGTTACGAGCAGTACTTC.

This rearrangement joins TRBV10-3 to TRBJ1-6; D is uncertain. V shed 7 bases and J shed 7 bases, with 11 bases lying between them. Germline V lookup: CDR1 ENHRY, CDR2 SYGVKD. The CDR3 runs 13 residues. The CDR3 nucleotides are TGTGCCATCACAGGAGACTACAATTCACCCCTCCACTTT. It specifies CAITGDYNSPLHF.

The chain is built from TRBV7-9 and TRBJ1-4; TRBD1 might be the D (5 bases). Deletions cut 5 bases from V and 0 bases from J, with 16 bases between. Per germline, CDR1 SEHNR and CDR2 FQNEAQ (reference sequence). CDR3 length: 17 residues. The CDR3 is CASSPRDWGTTNEKLFF. CDR3 DNA: TGTGCCAGCAGCCCCAGGGACTGGGGTACAACTAATGAAAAACTGTTTTTT.

The chain joins TRBV5-1 to TRBJ2-1, with TRBD1 identical over 7 bases. The CDR3 loop spans 14 amino acids. V trimming: 4 bases; J trimming: 5 bases; junction bases outside the gene matches: 6. Germline V CDR1 and CDR2: SGHRS, YFSETQ. The CDR3 region has the DNA TGCGCCAGCAGCACTGGACAGGCCAACAATGAGCAGTTCTTC. Its protein product is CASSTGQANNEQFF.

The chain links TRBV9 to TRBJ1-2; 8 bases map to TRBD1. Per germline, CDR1 SGDLS and CDR2 YYNGEE. The CDR3 runs to 17 residues. The V gene end was trimmed by 3 bases and the J gene end by 1 base; junction bases not matched to a gene: 11. The CDR3 loop is CASSATGQGRFNYGYTF. CDR3 in DNA: TGTGCCAGCAGCGCCACCGGACAGGGTCGATTTAACTATGGCTACACCTTC.

The chain couples TRBV28 to TRBJ2-7; 8 positions agree with TRBD2. The CDR3 is 14 amino acids. The germline gives CDR1 MDHEN, CDR2 SYDVKM. Trimming removed 2 bases from V and 6 bases from J; junction bases left unmatched: 6. In DNA form, the CDR3 reads TGTGCCAGCAGTTTACGGGAGGGCCGAAGCGAGCAGTACTTC. Translating gives CASSLREGRSEQYF.

The gene calls are TRBV7-9 and TRBJ2-1, with a possible D match to TRBD1 (6 bases). Trimming pared 7 bases from V and 8 bases from J, leaving 24 bases between. The germline V gene has CDR1 SEHNR and CDR2 FQNEAQ (reference sequence). The CDR3 loop spans 16 amino acids. In nucleotides, the CDR3 is TGTGCCAGCAAGCAATACGGGCAGGGGTTTCGGGATGAGCAGTTCTTC. This codes for CASKQYGQGFRDEQFF.

This clone has a handful of counts. V usage is TRBV4-1 and J usage is TRBJ2-1, with TRBD1 identical over 7 bases. Germline CDR1 is MGHRA and CDR2 is YSYEKL. Trimming cost V 2 bases and J 3 bases; bases outside gene matches: 7. The CDR3 runs 16 residues. The DNA for the CDR3 is TGCGCCAGCAGCCAACGAGGGGGCAGGGACTACAATGAGCAGTTCTTC. This encodes CASSQRGGRDYNEQFF.

This clone was seen only a few times. The rearrangement joins TRBV5-1 to TRBJ2-3; TRBD2 agrees at 8 bases. Trimming took 4 bases from V and 2 from J; bases not matched to a gene: 6. Germline V CDR1 and CDR2: SGHRS, YFSETQ. The CDR3 contains 15 residues. The CDR3: CASSQTSVNTDTQYF. In DNA, the CDR3 is TGCGCCAGCAGCCAGACTAGCGTTAACACAGATACGCAGTATTTT. The full variable domain, rest sourced from reference TRBV5-1 and TRBJ2-3, is KAGVTQTPRYLIKTRGQQVTLSCSPISGHRSVSWYQQTPGQGLQFLFEYFSETQRNKGNFPGRFSGRQFSNSRSEMNVSTLELGDSALYLCASSQTSVNTDTQYFGPGTRLTVL.

A note on this clone: Relative to the germline gene, one junction end is altered; a read error may explain this. V usage is TRBV28 and J usage is TRBJ1-1; possibly TRBD1 for D (6 bases). This CDR3 region has 15 residues. Germline V gives CDR1 MDHEN, CDR2 SYDVKM. CDR3 amino acids: CASRLYRALDTEAFF. The CDR3 DNA reads TGTGCCAGCAGATTATACAGGGCTTTGGACACTGAAGCTTTCTTT.

The genes are TRBV19 and TRBJ1-3; the D is unclear. CDR1 and CDR2 (germline): LNHDA, SQIVND (reference sequence). The CDR3 runs to 13 residues. The V and J ends lost 8 bases and 0 bases respectively, with 8 bases between them. The CDR3 nucleotides are TGTGCCAGTGAAAGCGGCTCTGGAAACACCATATATTTT. Its translation: CASESGSGNTIYF.

CDR3 DNA sequence: TGTGCCAGCAGTTTATACCCAAGGGAGAATCAGCCCCAGCATTTT. Amino acids: CASSLYPRENQPQHF. The chain links TRBV27 to TRBJ1-5; D unresolved. The V end lost 1 base, the J end lost 4 bases, and 11 bases lay between the germline ends. Germline CDR1 reads MNHEY; CDR2 reads SMNVEV (reference sequence). The CDR3 is 15 residues long.

The V gene is TRBV10-3, the J gene TRBJ1-4; tentatively, D is TRBD1 (6 bases). The CDR3 is 14 amino acids. Deletions cut 3 bases from V and 7 bases from J, with 12 bases between. The germline V gene encodes CDR1 ENHRY and CDR2 SYGVKD. CDR3 region: CAISEGGKGEKLFF. CDR3 nucleotides: TGTGCCATCAGTGAAGGGGGTAAGGGTGAAAAACTGTTTTTT.

This clone was picked up one time. This chain connects TRBV11-2 to TRBJ2-2; 7 positions agree with TRBD2. V lost 5 bases, J lost 4 bases, and 10 bases stayed unmatched. The CDR3 is 16 residues long. Germline V gives CDR1 SGHAT, CDR2 FQNNGV. In DNA form, the CDR3 reads TGTGCCAGCAGCCCCGGACTAGTCTTGAGCACCGGGGAGCTGTTTTTT. Residues: CASSPGLVLSTGELFF.

The CDR3 loop reads CASSLIGAGELFF. DNA for the CDR3: TGTGCCAGCAGCCTTATAGGGGCCGGGGAGCTGTTTTTT. The chain is built from TRBV9 and TRBJ2-2; a possible D gene is TRBD1 (5 bases). The CDR3 has 13 amino acids. The ends were cut back, 4 bases at V and 6 bases at J, with 10 bases in the middle. Germline CDR1 and CDR2: SGDLS and YYNGEE.

The V call is TRBV29-1, the J call TRBJ2-7; 9 bases map to TRBD1. Germline V lookup: CDR1 SQVTM, CDR2 ANQGSEA. With 5 bases clipped from V and 1 base from J, the junction kept 3 bases outside the gene matches. This CDR3 region has 13 residues. The CDR3 region is CSVWTGDSYEQYF. For the CDR3, the DNA is TGCAGCGTTTGGACAGGGGATTCCTACGAGCAGTACTTC.

This clone was seen a handful of times. The CDR3 coding sequence is TGTGCCAGCAGCTTACTAGCGGGGGGACGCGAGCAGTACTTC. It translates to CASSLLAGGREQYF. The genes are TRBV7-6 and TRBJ2-7, with 11 bases identical to TRBD2. CDR3 size: 14 residues. After removal of 2 bases from V and 6 bases from J, the junction contained 3 bases not matched to a gene. Germline V lookup: CDR1 SGHVS, CDR2 FNYEAQ.

The chain is built from TRBV15 and TRBJ2-4; TRBD2 aligns across 8 bases. The V segment lost 6 bases and the J segment 11 bases; nucleotides outside the gene matches: 9. Germline V gene lookup returns CDR1 LNHNV and CDR2 YYDKDF (reference sequence). The CDR3 covers 13 residues. CDR3 bases: TGTGCCACCAGTAGCGCTAGCGGGTATCTTCAGTACTTC. It encodes CATSSASGYLQYF.

The chain has TRBV30 and TRBJ2-5; 13 nucleotides agree with TRBD2. The CDR3 is 15 residues long. V trimming: 6 bases; J trimming: 4 bases; junction bases outside the gene matches: 8. Germline CDR1 and CDR2: GTSNPN and SVGIG (reference sequence). The chain's CDR3 is CACGLAGEWGETQYF. CDR3 nucleotides: TGTGCCTGTGGACTAGCGGGAGAGTGGGGAGAGACCCAGTACTTC.

V is TRBV29-1 and J is TRBJ1-1, with TRBD1 matching over 8 bases. Unmatched junction bases numbered 20, after V lost 7 bases and J lost 1 base. Germline CDR1 SQVTM, CDR2 ANQGSEA. CDR3 length equals 18 residues. The CDR3 DNA reads TGCAGCGCCTTGAAGCGTGGAGGAGACAGGGGATGGAACACTGAAGCTTTCTTT. Translating it yields CSALKRGGDRGWNTEAFF.

The chain employs TRBV15 and TRBJ2-7, with 9 bases fitting TRBD2. This CDR3 spans 15 amino acids. CDR1 is LNHNV, CDR2 YYDKDF, per germline (reference sequence). After removal of 0 bases from V and 2 bases from J, the junction contained 2 bases not matched to a gene. The CDR3 bases are TGTGCCACCAGCAGAGAAGAGCGGGGGGCCTACGAGCAGTACTTC. Translated: CATSREERGAYEQYF.

The V and J genes are TRBV6-5 and TRBJ2-7; weak D call: TRBD1 (5 bases). CDR3 length: 13 residues. Germline CDR1 reads MNHEY; CDR2 reads SVGAGI. V was shortened by 2 bases and J by 6 bases, with 11 bases between the two germline ends. CDR3 protein: CASSYTTRGEQYF. The CDR3 bases are TGTGCCAGCAGTTACACCACAAGGGGCGAGCAGTACTTC.

The V and J genes are TRBV29-1 and TRBJ2-1, with 9 bases identical to TRBD1. V lost 6 bases, J lost 8 bases, and 11 bases stayed unmatched. The CDR3 sequence is 14 residues long. Germline assignment: CDR1 SQVTM and CDR2 ANQGSEA. The CDR3 protein is CSVTGTGRSDEQFF. CDR3 nucleotide sequence: TGCAGCGTGACCGGGACAGGGCGTTCGGATGAGCAGTTCTTC.